Sequencing of this T cell receptor (beta chain) was carried out in a study of blood T cells in healthy people across ages. General observations from the study: Per-million-T-cell TCR beta diversity fell roughly linearly with age.

The sample holds a few counts of this clonotype. The antigen is undetermined. Through a sample-barcoded 5' primer and a J-beta primer mix, a second PCR was run for roughly 7 to 11 cycles. Every cDNA molecule carried a tag from a template-switch adaptor bearing 12 random nucleotides. Individual samples furnished no less than 2.5 million CDR3-containing paired-end reads apiece. TCRdb redid the calling of the 5' RACE reads with MiXCR, one entry per CDR3 protein. The sample consists of around 1.7 million distinct CDR3 sequences, roughly 27% of them appearing once. CDR1 SGHRS and CDR2 YFSETQ come from the germline V gene. V was pared by 3 bases and J by 2 bases, with 4 bases of the junction left unmatched. This CDR3 spans 15 amino acids.

This TCR derives from a woman aged 25 to 39 in good health. The chain combines TRBV5-1 with TRBJ2-3, with 9 positions matching TRBD2. Sequenced: blood. This CDR3 reads CASSSGLAITDTQYF. CDR3 nucleotides: TGCGCCAGCAGCTCGGGACTAGCCATCACAGATACGCAGTATTTT. Full variable domain (rest looked up from reference TRBV5-1 and TRBJ2-3): KAGVTQTPRYLIKTRGQQVTLSCSPISGHRSVSWYQQTPGQGLQFLFEYFSETQRNKGNFPGRFSGRQFSNSRSEMNVSTLELGDSALYLCASSSGLAITDTQYFGPGTRLTVL.